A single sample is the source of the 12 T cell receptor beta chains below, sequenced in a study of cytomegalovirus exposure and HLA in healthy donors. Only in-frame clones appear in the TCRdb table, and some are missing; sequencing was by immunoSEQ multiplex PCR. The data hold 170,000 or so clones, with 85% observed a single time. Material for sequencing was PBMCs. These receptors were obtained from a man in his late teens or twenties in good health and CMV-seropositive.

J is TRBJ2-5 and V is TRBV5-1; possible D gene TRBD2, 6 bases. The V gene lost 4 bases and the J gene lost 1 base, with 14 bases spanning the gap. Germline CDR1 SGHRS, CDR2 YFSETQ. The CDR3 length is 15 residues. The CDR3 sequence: CASSVTSRSQETQYF. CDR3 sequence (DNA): TGCGCCAGCAGCGTAACTAGCCGGTCCCAAGAGACCCAGTACTTC.

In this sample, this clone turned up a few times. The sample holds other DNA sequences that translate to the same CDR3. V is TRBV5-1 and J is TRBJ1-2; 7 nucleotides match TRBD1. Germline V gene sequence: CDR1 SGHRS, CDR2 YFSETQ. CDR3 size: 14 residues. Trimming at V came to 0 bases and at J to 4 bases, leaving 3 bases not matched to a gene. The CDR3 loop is CASSLGQGGYGYTF. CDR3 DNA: TGCGCCAGCAGCTTGGGACAGGGTGGCTATGGCTACACCTTC.

Here the CDR3 reads CASSEGSMNTEAFF. The CDR3 nucleotides read TGTGCCAGCAGTGAGGGCAGCATGAACACTGAAGCTTTCTTT. V is TRBV6-1 and J is TRBJ1-1; D remains unclear. V was pared by 3 bases and J by 0 bases, with 8 bases between. The CDR3 runs to 14 residues. Germline V gives CDR1 MNHNS, CDR2 SASEGT.

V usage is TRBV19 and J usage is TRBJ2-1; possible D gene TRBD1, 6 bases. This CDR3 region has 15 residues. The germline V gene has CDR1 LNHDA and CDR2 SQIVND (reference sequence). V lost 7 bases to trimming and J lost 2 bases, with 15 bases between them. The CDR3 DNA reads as TGTGCCAGTACCCCTGGGCAGGGGACCTACAATGAGCAGTTCTTC. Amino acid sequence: CASTPGQGTYNEQFF.

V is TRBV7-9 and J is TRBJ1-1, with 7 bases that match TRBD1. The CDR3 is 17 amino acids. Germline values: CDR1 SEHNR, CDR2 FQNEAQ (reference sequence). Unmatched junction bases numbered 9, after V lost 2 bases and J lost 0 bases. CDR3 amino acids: CASSLPSGGGMNTEAFF. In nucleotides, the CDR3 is TGTGCCAGCAGCTTACCTTCGGGAGGGGGCATGAACACTGAAGCTTTCTTT.

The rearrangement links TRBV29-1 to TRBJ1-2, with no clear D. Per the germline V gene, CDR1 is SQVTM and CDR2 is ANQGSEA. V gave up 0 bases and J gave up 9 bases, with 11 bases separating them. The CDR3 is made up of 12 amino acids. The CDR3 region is CSVEDPDGSYTF. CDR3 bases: TGCAGCGTTGAAGATCCAGACGGGAGCTACACCTTC.

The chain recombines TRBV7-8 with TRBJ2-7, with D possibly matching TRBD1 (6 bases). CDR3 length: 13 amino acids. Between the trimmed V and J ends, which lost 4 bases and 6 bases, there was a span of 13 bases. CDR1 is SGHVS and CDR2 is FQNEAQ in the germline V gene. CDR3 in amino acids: CASSSGTRGEQYF. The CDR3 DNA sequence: TGTGCCAGCAGCTCCGGGACAAGGGGCGAGCAGTACTTC.

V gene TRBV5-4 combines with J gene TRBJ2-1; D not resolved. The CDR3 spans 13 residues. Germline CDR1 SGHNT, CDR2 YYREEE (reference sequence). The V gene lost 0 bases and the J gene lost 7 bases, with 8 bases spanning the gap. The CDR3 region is CASSLVAENEQFF. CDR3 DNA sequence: TGTGCCAGCAGCTTGGTGGCGGAAAATGAGCAGTTCTTC. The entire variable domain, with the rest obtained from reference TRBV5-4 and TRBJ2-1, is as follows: ETGVTQSPTHLIKTRGQQVTLRCSSQSGHNTVSWYQQALGQGPQFIFQYYREEENGRGNFPPRFSGLQFPNYSSELNVNALELDDSALYLCASSLVAENEQFFGPGTRLTVL.

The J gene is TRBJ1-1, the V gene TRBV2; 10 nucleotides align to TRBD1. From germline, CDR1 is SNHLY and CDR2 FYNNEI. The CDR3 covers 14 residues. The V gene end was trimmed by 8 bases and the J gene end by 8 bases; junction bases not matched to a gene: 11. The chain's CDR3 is CASLRDRGRWEAFF. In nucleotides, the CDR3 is TGTGCCAGCCTCCGGGACAGGGGACGCTGGGAAGCTTTCTTT. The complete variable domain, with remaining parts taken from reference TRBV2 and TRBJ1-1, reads EPEVTQTPSHQVTQMGQEVILRCVPISNHLYFYWYRQILGQKVEFLVSFYNNEISEKSEIFDDQFSVERPDGSNFTLKIRSTKLEDSAMYFCASLRDRGRWEAFFGQGTRLTVV.

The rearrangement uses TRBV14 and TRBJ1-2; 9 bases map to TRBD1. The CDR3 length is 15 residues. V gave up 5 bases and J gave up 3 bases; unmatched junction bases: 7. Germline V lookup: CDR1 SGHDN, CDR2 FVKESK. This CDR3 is CASSFLRQGDYGYTF. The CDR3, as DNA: TGTGCCAGCAGCTTCCTTCGACAGGGGGACTATGGCTACACCTTC.

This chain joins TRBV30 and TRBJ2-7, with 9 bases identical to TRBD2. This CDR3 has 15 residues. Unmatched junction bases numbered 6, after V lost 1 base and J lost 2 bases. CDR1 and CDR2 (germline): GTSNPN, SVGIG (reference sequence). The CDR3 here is CAWSAGASGTYEQYF. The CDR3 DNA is TGTGCCTGGAGTGCGGGGGCTAGCGGGACCTACGAGCAGTACTTC.

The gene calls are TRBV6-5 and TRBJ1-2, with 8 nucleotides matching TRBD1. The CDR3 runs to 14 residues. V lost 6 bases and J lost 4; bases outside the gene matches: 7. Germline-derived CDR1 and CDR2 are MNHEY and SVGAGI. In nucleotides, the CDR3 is TGTGCCAGCAGCCCCAGGGGGCTCGGCTATGGCTACACCTTC. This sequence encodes CASSPRGLGYGYTF.